These T cell receptor beta chains were read from a single sample in a study of T-cell memory formation after mild COVID-19. TCRdb passed the 5' RACE reads through MiXCR, listing each CDR3 protein once. Among 250,000 to 300,000 distinct CDR3 sequences listed, 15% to 20% were seen once. Sequencing used PBMCs or a T cell subset sorted from them (not recorded which). These receptor sequences come from a man between 18 and 35 years old who had mild COVID-19 (a few samples of this study predate the infection). Cell type and time point are not known. Both conserved end residues are part of each CDR3. D genes are given only for firm matches. Size values are once, few and many counts, or a class for expanded clones, and some rows have none.

v_gene: TRBV6-5; j_gene: TRBJ1-6; abundance: few; d_gene: TRBD1; CDR3nt: TGTGCCAGCAGTTACAACGGACAGGGGCATTCACCCCTCCACTTT; CDR3aa: CASSYNGQGHSPLHF
v_gene: TRBV5-1; j_gene: TRBJ2-1; abundance: many; d_gene: -; CDR3nt: TGCGCCAGCAGCTTGGAAGCCGCCTACAATGAGCAGTTCTTC; CDR3aa: CASSLEAAYNEQFF
v_gene: TRBV12-3/TRBV12-4; j_gene: TRBJ2-3; abundance: few; d_gene: -; CDR3nt: TGTGCCAGCAGTTTAGGACAGGAAGATACGCAGTATTTT; CDR3aa: CASSLGQEDTQYF
v_gene: TRBV5-1; j_gene: TRBJ2-2; abundance: -; d_gene: TRBD1; CDR3nt: TGCGCCAGCAGCAGGGGGACAGAAACCGGGGAGCTGTTTTTT; CDR3aa: CASSRGTETGELFF
v_gene: TRBV4-3; j_gene: TRBJ1-6; abundance: few; d_gene: TRBD1; CDR3nt: TGCGCCAGCAGCCAGGGGACAGGTTCACCCCTCCACTTT; CDR3aa: CASSQGTGSPLHF
v_gene: TRBV12-3/TRBV12-4; j_gene: TRBJ1-4; abundance: -; d_gene: TRBD1; CDR3nt: TGTGCCAGCAGTGCGATATCTCCGGGACAGGGGAATGAAAAACTGTTTTTT; CDR3aa: CASSAISPGQGNEKLFF
v_gene: TRBV5-1; j_gene: TRBJ2-7; abundance: few; d_gene: TRBD1; CDR3nt: TGCGCCAGCAGCTTGGGCCCGGGACAGGGAGACGAGCAGTACTTC; CDR3aa: CASSLGPGQGDEQYF
v_gene: TRBV12-3/TRBV12-4; j_gene: TRBJ1-1; abundance: few; d_gene: -; CDR3nt: TGTGCCAGCAGAACAGGGTGGGGGAAAACTGAAGCTTTCTTT; CDR3aa: CASRTGWGKTEAFF
v_gene: TRBV19; j_gene: TRBJ2-3; abundance: few; d_gene: TRBD1; CDR3nt: TGTGCCAGTAGTATAGGAGGGGGCGGTGCAGATACGCAGTATTTT; CDR3aa: CASSIGGGGADTQYF
v_gene: TRBV5-1; j_gene: TRBJ1-5; abundance: -; d_gene: -; CDR3nt: TGCGCCAGCAGCTTAGCAGGGTCGGGCAATCAGCCCCAGCATTTT; CDR3aa: CASSLAGSGNQPQHF
v_gene: TRBV19; j_gene: TRBJ2-1; abundance: few; d_gene: -; CDR3nt: TGTGCCAGAGGAACAGGTAAGAAGTTCTTC; CDR3aa: CARGTGKKFF
v_gene: TRBV21-1; j_gene: TRBJ1-4; abundance: many; d_gene: -; CDR3nt: TGTGCCAGCGGTAATGAAAAACTGTTTTTT; CDR3aa: CASGNEKLFF
v_gene: TRBV12-3/TRBV12-4; j_gene: TRBJ2-3; abundance: few; d_gene: TRBD2; CDR3nt: TGTGCCAGCAGAAAACTAGCGGGAGGCACAGATACGCAGTATTTT; CDR3aa: CASRKLAGGTDTQYF
v_gene: TRBV6-1; j_gene: TRBJ1-2; abundance: few; d_gene: -; CDR3nt: TGTGCCAGCAGTGAAGCTCGCTGGGCTGGCTACACCTTC; CDR3aa: CASSEARWAGYTF
v_gene: TRBV20-1; j_gene: TRBJ2-5; abundance: -; d_gene: TRBD2; CDR3nt: TGCAGTGCTAGAGCTTCTAGCGGGAACGCCCAGAAGACCCAGTACTTC; CDR3aa: CSARASSGNAQKTQYF
v_gene: TRBV28; j_gene: TRBJ1-1; abundance: many; d_gene: -; CDR3nt: TGTGCCAGCAGTTTACCGGTCTCTTCTGAAGCTTTCTTT; CDR3aa: CASSLPVSSEAFF
v_gene: TRBV14; j_gene: TRBJ2-5; abundance: few; d_gene: TRBD1; CDR3nt: TGTGCCAGCAGCTGGACAGGGTCGAGGGAGACCCAGTACTTC; CDR3aa: CASSWTGSRETQYF
v_gene: TRBV27; j_gene: TRBJ1-1; abundance: -; d_gene: -; CDR3nt: TGTGCCAGCAGTTTAGCGTCGGGGGACGCTGAAGCTTTCTTT; CDR3aa: CASSLASGDAEAFF
v_gene: TRBV5-1; j_gene: TRBJ1-5; abundance: once; d_gene: -; CDR3nt: TGCGCCAGCAGCCCGAAAGGACGCAATCAGCCCCAGCATTTT; CDR3aa: CASSPKGRNQPQHF
v_gene: TRBV24-1; j_gene: TRBJ1-1; abundance: many; d_gene: TRBD1; CDR3nt: TGTGCCACCAGTGATTCCGGGACAGGGAACACTGAAGCTTTCTTT; CDR3aa: CATSDSGTGNTEAFF
v_gene: TRBV12-5; j_gene: TRBJ2-1; abundance: -; d_gene: -; CDR3nt: TGTGCTAGTGGTTTGGTATTATGGCGGGGGCCGTCATACAATGAGCAGTTCTTC; CDR3aa: CASGLVLWRGPSYNEQFF
v_gene: TRBV28; j_gene: TRBJ1-5; abundance: few; d_gene: -; CDR3nt: TGTGCCAGCAGTAACAGGGTTGGCCAGCCCCAGCATTTT; CDR3aa: CASSNRVGQPQHF
v_gene: TRBV2; j_gene: TRBJ1-4; abundance: few; d_gene: -; CDR3nt: TGTGCCAGCAGTGTGTTCCAGGATGAAAAACTGTTTTTT; CDR3aa: CASSVFQDEKLFF
v_gene: TRBV7-9; j_gene: TRBJ1-1; abundance: many; d_gene: -; CDR3nt: TGTGCCAGCACAGGGGTCACTGAAGCTTTCTTT; CDR3aa: CASTGVTEAFF
v_gene: TRBV5-1; j_gene: TRBJ2-3; abundance: few; d_gene: -; CDR3nt: TGCGCCAGCAGCTCACCTACTAAAGCGACAGATACGCAGTATTTT; CDR3aa: CASSSPTKATDTQYF
v_gene: TRBV4-1; j_gene: TRBJ1-1; abundance: -; d_gene: -; CDR3nt: TGCGCCAGCAGCCAAGTAGATCGAACTGAAGCTTTCTTT; CDR3aa: CASSQVDRTEAFF
v_gene: TRBV5-1; j_gene: TRBJ2-7; abundance: few; d_gene: -; CDR3nt: TGCGCCAGCAGCTGGGGGACAAGAAGCAACGTCTACGAGCAGTACTTC; CDR3aa: CASSWGTRSNVYEQYF
v_gene: TRBV4-1; j_gene: TRBJ2-2; abundance: few; d_gene: -; CDR3nt: TGCGCCAGCAGCCAGTCAGTGGGGGGCCTTACCGGGGAGCTGTTTTTT; CDR3aa: CASSQSVGGLTGELFF
v_gene: TRBV15; j_gene: TRBJ1-1; abundance: -; d_gene: -; CDR3nt: TGTGCCACCAGCAGAGCGGTGGGGAGAGTGGCTTTCTTT; CDR3aa: CATSRAVGRVAFF
v_gene: TRBV5-5; j_gene: TRBJ1-1; abundance: few; d_gene: -; CDR3nt: TGTGCCAGCAGCTTTCGGGGGGAGGGCACTGAAGCTTTCTTT; CDR3aa: CASSFRGEGTEAFF
v_gene: TRBV20-1; j_gene: TRBJ2-2; abundance: -; d_gene: -; CDR3nt: TGCAGTGCTAGAGATGGGGTGACAAACACCGGGGAGCTGTTTTTT; CDR3aa: CSARDGVTNTGELFF
v_gene: TRBV20-1; j_gene: TRBJ2-2; abundance: -; d_gene: TRBD1; CDR3nt: TGCAGTGCTAGAGATCCTTTGTACAGGGGGACCGGGGAGCTGTTTTTT; CDR3aa: CSARDPLYRGTGELFF
v_gene: TRBV5-1; j_gene: TRBJ2-3; abundance: -; d_gene: TRBD2; CDR3nt: TGCGCCAGCAGCTTGGCCGGACTAGCGGGGGCCACAGATACGCAGTATTTT; CDR3aa: CASSLAGLAGATDTQYF